The clone carrying this T cell receptor beta chain showed up just a few times. The target antigen is unknown. The data were obtained in a study of early T cells in non-severe SARS-CoV-2 infection. CDR1 and CDR2 from the germline V gene are SNHLY and FYNNEI. The CDR3 length is 17 residues. V shed 4 bases and J 4 bases; nucleotides not matched to a gene: 10. Overall study findings and caveats: In VDJdb matching, anti-spike CD8 responses were favored while private and CD4 specificities went missing.

Researchers tagged individual cDNA molecules with unique molecular identifiers. TCRdb re-derived calls from the 5' RACE reads in MiXCR, one entry per CDR3 protein. Among 98,000 or so distinct CDR3 sequences listed, about an eighth were seen once. The TCR originated in an adult who was a healthcare worker with PCR-confirmed SARS-CoV-2 infection or an uninfected control (not recorded which). This chain uses TRBV2 with TRBJ2-1; 10 bases align to TRBD2. Specimen: whole blood. The CDR3, as DNA: TGTGCCAGCAGTGCCATCGGGACTAGCGCAGATTACAATGAGCAGTTCTTC. Its translation is CASSAIGTSADYNEQFF.